Reported below is one T cell receptor beta chain. No antigen is known for it. The data were obtained in a study of T cell responses to AZD1222 COVID-19 vaccine. V shed 9 bases and J 6 bases; nucleotides not matched to a gene: 6. CDR1 and CDR2 (germline): MDHEN, SYDVKM. The CDR3 extends over 12 amino acids. Using immunoSEQ multiplex PCR, the repertoire was profiled, and TCRdb retains in-frame clones only, with some absent. The profile shows over 150,000 clones, just under 95% of them singletons. Study-wide findings and caveats: The study found vaccine-associated CD4 TCRs spanning spike, dominant at 160-218 and 743-854. Breadth and depth of Spike-specific TCRs rose after two AZD1222 doses. Just six AZD1222 recipients were seropositive at baseline. Reportedly, nearly half of unique spike TCRs recognized epitopes outside B.1.351/B.1.1.7 mutations.

The V gene is TRBV28, the J gene TRBJ1-2; 8 nucleotides line up with TRBD1. The starting material was peripheral blood, obtained 28 days after the second dose of the MenACWY control vaccine. The sequence was collected from an adult who received the MenACWY meningococcal vaccine as a control. The CDR3 sequence is CASTGGLNGYTF. CDR3 DNA: TGTGCCAGTACAGGGGGTTTGAATGGCTACACCTTC.